Below, one TCR beta chain is given with its context. The antigen remains unidentified. This entry belongs to a study of OX40 agonist ivuxolimab in advanced cancers. Study-wide findings and caveats: By week 6 at 0.1 to 3.0 mg/kg, blood CD4+ and CD8+ T cells had expanded clonally.

On cycle 4 day 1 and cycle 7 day 1, as well as at baseline, blood was sampled. Germline-derived CDR1 and CDR2 are MNHNS and SASEGT. This CDR3 has 15 amino acids. Trimming took 2 bases from V and 4 from J, leaving 12 bases between them. TCRdb keeps only in-frame clones here, not all; method: immunoSEQ multiplex PCR. The data hold 45,000 to 65,000 clones, with about 80% observed a single time. The V and J genes are TRBV6-1 and TRBJ1-5; perhaps TRBD1 as D (5 bases). The specimen was CD4+ or CD8+ T cells sorted from blood, collected in a trial of the OX40 agonist ivuxolimab. This TCR derives from an adult with an advanced solid tumor such as melanoma, head and neck, liver or kidney cancer. In nucleotides, the CDR3 is TGTGCCAGCAGTGAAATGGGGGTGGGAAATCAGCCCCAGCATTTT. This gives the protein CASSEMGVGNQPQHF.